This TCR beta chain was profiled in a study of cytomegalovirus exposure and HLA in healthy donors. Study overall: Later, an analysis reported that the 120 or so validation repertoires had used the same platform as the roughly 650 first-cohort repertoires.

Regarding the study as a whole: Later, an analysis found that TCR clusters from the first cohort tended to co-occur in the roughly 110 validation repertoires. As confirmed in vitro, a few CMV-associated chains were specific for CMV antigens.

This clone was counted a single time. Antigen unknown. The method was immunoSEQ multiplex PCR; TCRdb's version includes in-frame clones alone and lacks a portion of them. The sample has some 64,000 clones, 96% seen once. These donors were members of the approximately 110-subject validation cohort, a group separate from the roughly 670-subject first cohort. Sample: PBMCs. This TCR was recovered from a young woman in good health and CMV-seronegative.

CDR3 DNA sequence: TGTGCCAGCAGCCCCGCCAGGACGGGACACGAGACCCAGTACTTC. It encodes CASSPARTGHETQYF. The rearrangement joins TRBV7-2 to TRBJ2-5; maybe TRBD1 (6 bases). V was pared by 5 bases and J by 5 bases, with 18 bases between. CDR3 size: 15 residues. Germline CDR1 SGHTA, CDR2 FQGNSA.